These T cell receptor beta chains were read from a single sample in a study of T cell repertoires in cytomegalovirus infection. A single record per CDR3 protein comes from TCRdb applying MiXCR to the reads. The table shows 450,000 to 550,000 distinct CDR3 sequences, with about 15% occurring only once. What was sequenced was CD8+ T cells from PBMCs. These receptors all come from a human donor in good health (CMV status not recorded). Some clones in this sample may be carry-over from other donors' samples. Both conserved end residues are part of each CDR3. The D gene is left open where the match is weak. Clone size is not always given. Where it is, it says once, few, many or a class for expanded clones.

>many|NA|TRBV11-2|TRBJ2-3
TGTGCCAGCAGCGAATCACTTGACAGGTGGGGAGATACGCAGTATTTT
CASSESLDRWGDTQYF
>NA|TRBD1|TRBV27|TRBJ2-1
TGTGCCAGCAGTTCCGGAAAACAGGGGGCTGGTGAGCAGTTCTTC
CASSSGKQGAGEQFF
>many|NA|TRBV7-9|TRBJ1-6
TGTGCCAGCAGCTCGACGGCGCGTGACTCACCCCTCCACTTT
CASSSTARDSPLHF
>few|TRBD1|TRBV18|TRBJ2-1
TGTGCCAGCTCACATAAGCCAACCGGGACAGGGGGCTACAATGAGCAGTTCTTC
CASSHKPTGTGGYNEQFF
>few|NA|TRBV6-1|TRBJ1-6
TGTGCCAGCAGTGCCCCACCGGGACGTACGAATTCACCCCTCCACTTT
CASSAPPGRTNSPLHF
>NA|TRBD1|TRBV3-1|TRBJ1-6
TGTGCCAGCAGCCACCGTACGTCCCGGGACAGATATAATTCACCCCTCCACTTT
CASSHRTSRDRYNSPLHF
>many|NA|TRBV12-5|TRBJ2-1
TGTGCTAGTGGTTTGGGAGAGGATGAGCAGTTCTTC
CASGLGEDEQFF
>NA|NA|TRBV2|TRBJ2-1
TGTGCCAGCAGTGAAGCACGAAGGAACAACAATGAGCAGTTCTTC
CASSEARRNNNEQFF
>few|TRBD2|TRBV4-1|TRBJ2-1
TGCGCCAGCAGCCAAGGACTAGCGGGAGGAACTGAGCAGTTCTTC
CASSQGLAGGTEQFF
>many|TRBD2|TRBV6-1|TRBJ2-6
TGTGCCAGGGGAGGGGCAGGACGCTCTGGGGCCAACGTCCTGACTTTC
CARGGAGRSGANVLTF
>once|TRBD2|TRBV23-1|TRBJ2-1
TGCGCCAGCAGTCAAGGGACTAGCGGGCGTAGCTCCTACAATGTGCAGTTCTTC
CASSQGTSGRSSYNVQFF
>few|TRBD2|TRBV20-1|TRBJ2-3
TGCAGTGCTAGAGATCAAGGGACTAGCATTCCTACGCAGTATTTT
CSARDQGTSIPTQYF
>NA|NA|TRBV25-1|TRBJ2-1
TGTGCCAGCAGTGTTCGAGGTGAGCAGTTCTTC
CASSVRGEQFF
>many|NA|TRBV7-9|TRBJ1-1
TGTGCCAGCAGCTTCCCCGTGGAGAACATGAACACTGAAGCTTTCTTT
CASSFPVENMNTEAFF
>many|TRBD1|TRBV2|TRBJ1-2
TGTGCCAGCAAGACAGGGGGCTATAACTATGGCTACACCTTC
CASKTGGYNYGYTF
>NA|TRBD2|TRBV20-1|TRBJ2-1
TGCAGTGCTAGACCCGGGACTAGCGGTTACAGCTCCTACAATGAGCAGTTCTTC
CSARPGTSGYSSYNEQFF